This entry describes one T cell receptor (beta chain). V lost 2 bases and J 6 bases, leaving 15 bases between the germline ends. Germline lookup yields CDR1 SGHDT and CDR2 YYEEEE. This CDR3 has 14 amino acids. Described time point: newly diagnosed GD, antithyroid drugs for less than 3 months. From PBMCs, RNA was extracted and then used to make the TCR library. This sample stems from a study of regulatory T cells in long-lasting Graves disease. Study as a whole: Antithyroid drugs had been taken by newly diagnosed Graves' patients for under 3 months.

Investigators prepared the TCR beta libraries by applying iRepertoire HTBI primers and Arm-PCR of CDR3 regions. TCRdb independently ran MiXCR on the multiplex PCR reads; one entry per CDR3 protein. The sample shows about 540,000 distinct CDR3 sequences, roughly 12% of them seen only once. These data are also associated with another study on T cells in Graves' hyperthyroidism and ophthalmopathy. This second study says: The primer set for the first-round RT-PCR of the TCR CDR3 was HTBI. Blood also contained most expanded thyroid clonotypes above 0.001.

Sample: peripheral blood mononuclear cells (PBMCs), taken at new diagnosis, from a patient treated with antithyroid drugs. The chain couples TRBV5-6 to TRBJ2-7; the D is unclear. This receptor was identified in a man aged 25-40 years with Graves disease. The CDR3, as DNA: TGTGCCAGCAGCTTCAACTACGACGTAAGCGAGCAGTACTTC. As protein: CASSFNYDVSEQYF.